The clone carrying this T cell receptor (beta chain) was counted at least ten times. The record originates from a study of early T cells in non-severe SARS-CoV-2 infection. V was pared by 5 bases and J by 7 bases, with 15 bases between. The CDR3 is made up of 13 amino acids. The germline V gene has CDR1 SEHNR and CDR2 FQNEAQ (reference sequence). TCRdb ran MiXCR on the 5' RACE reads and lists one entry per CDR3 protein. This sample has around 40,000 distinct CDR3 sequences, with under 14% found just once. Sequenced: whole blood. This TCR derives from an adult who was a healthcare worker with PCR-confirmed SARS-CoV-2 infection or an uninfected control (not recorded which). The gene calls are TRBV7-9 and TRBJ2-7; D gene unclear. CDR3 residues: CASSQTLVGEQYF. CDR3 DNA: TGTGCCAGCAGCCAAACCCTTGTGGGGGAGCAGTACTTC.